This entry describes one T cell receptor beta chain. The record originates from a study of blood T cell repertoires in COVID-19. Produced via immunoSEQ multiplex PCR; TCRdb's table is partial and in-frame only. The sample consists of some 290,000 clones, less than 90% of them appearing once. The ends were cut back, 0 bases at V and 0 bases at J, with 7 bases in the middle. In germline, CDR1 is LGHDT, CDR2 YNNKEL (reference sequence). CDR3 size: 15 residues. The sequencing sample was made of peripheral blood. This chain joins TRBV3-1 (or the pseudogene TRBV3-2) and TRBJ2-3, with D hard to call. This TCR was recovered from a man in his sixties who had recovered from COVID-19. In nucleotides, the CDR3 is TGTGCCAGCAGCCAAGATTTCACTAGCACAGATACGCAGTATTTT. Translated, it gives CASSQDFTSTDTQYF.